A selection of T cell receptor beta chains follows, all from one sample in a study of T cell responses to AZD1222 COVID-19 vaccine. Some clones are missing from TCRdb's copy, which holds only in-frame ones; the method was immunoSEQ multiplex PCR. The sample lists some 140,000 clones; around 93% were seen once. The sample here was peripheral blood, taken 28 days after the second AZD1222 dose. Source of these receptors: an adult who received the AZD1222 COVID-19 vaccine. Each CDR3 is given with its conserved first and last residue.

v_gene	CDR3aa
TRBV9	CASSVGSGDTYEQYF
TRBV5-1	CASSSVRGNTIYF
TRBV5-6	CASSLNGGEYEKLFF
TRBV11-2	CASSLDERGFDTQYF
TRBV6-5	CASSWTGRNSPLHF
TRBV5-1	CASSFLATNHNEQFF
TRBV29-1	CSVTQTTGVDTEAFF
TRBV4-3	CASSHPGQVYTEAFF
TRBV6-1	CASSDILAGGPQSEQFF
TRBV27	CASGYRGSEAFF
TRBV4-1	CASSQDATAYSPLHF
TRBV4-1	CASSHVGASSYNEQFF
TRBV10-3	CAAKGEVLGNTIYF
TRBV29-1	CGTGEGTNYGYTF
TRBV7-6	CASSLGLGQETQYF
TRBV9	CASSVGIQGVNTEAFF
TRBV5-6	CASRFGGEQYF
TRBV10-3	CAHGTGYEQYF
TRBV25-1	CASSGRRQGFSANYGYTF
TRBV12-5	CASAPAVYQPQHF
TRBV6-2/TRBV6-3	CASSSWSLGNTIYF
TRBV6-5	CASSQSPLLGYGYTF
TRBV7-6	CASSFGTSGTGELFF
TRBV19	CASGQGNQPQHF
TRBV6-5	CASTPLAGDQETQYF
TRBV18	CASSPVTGNYGYTF
TRBV28	CASRVGGGDSSGYTF
TRBV6-1	CASSENIGQGSSTEAFF
TRBV28	CASNTVRGPGETQYF
TRBV4-3	CASSQAEAGSSYEQYF
TRBV7-2	CASSPNTGELFF
TRBV5-4	CASSSQAITGIAEAFF
TRBV25-1	CASSEDHFNYGYTF
TRBV6-2/TRBV6-3	CASSSRTGYSNQPQHF
TRBV27	CASYHPGANVLTF
TRBV29-1	CSVEDLGGVGETQYF
TRBV6-2/TRBV6-3	CASSYSADGRYYEQYF
TRBV9	CASSVGQGYSNQPQHF
TRBV7-9	CASSSPAVNYGYTF
TRBV2	CASSEWGQVRYGYTF
TRBV6-2/TRBV6-3	CASSYSVESNQPQHF
TRBV9	CASSVEGEIYEQYF
TRBV19	CASSPTDAYEQYF
TRBV28	CASTPPGQGREKLFF
TRBV30	CAWSENRGNQPQHF
TRBV6-5	CASRAGGGDTQYF
TRBV7-9	CASRGLITDTQYF
TRBV18	CASSPASGFSGNTIYF
TRBV11-2	CASSPRTGREKLFF
TRBV9	CASSVGAGSNEKLFF
TRBV28	CASSPPGLETQYF
TRBV2	CASSLSGRTEAFF
TRBV27	CASSLLGGGANVLTF
TRBV3-1/TRBV3-2	CASSQAQGSSPLHF